The T cell receptor (beta chain) under discussion was sequenced for a study of blood T cell repertoires in COVID-19. Study background: Sources were T cells, B-cell-depleted T cells, or PBMCs; the material itself was cDNA or gDNA.

The study assigned cohorts using participant-reported clinical history. Authors' data handling: Quantification of nucleated cells was approximated via reference gene primer amplification. The assay was immunoSEQ multiplex PCR, and TCRdb's table has in-frame clones only and misses some. For V, J and clone size, that table is used; D and trimming come from the DNA. Seen here are about 190,000 clones, 86% observed once, and the top ten hold 20% to 25%. V shed 1 base and J 0 bases; nucleotides not matched to a gene: 4. CDR3 length: 16 residues. The germline gives CDR1 MGHRA, CDR2 YSYEKL. This clone appeared once.

This receptor was identified in a woman between 40 and 55 years old in a cohort exposed to, infected with or recovered from COVID-19 (not recorded which). V and J are TRBV4-1 and TRBJ2-3, with 7 bases matching TRBD2. The sample taken for sequencing was PBMCs or T cells enriched from blood (not recorded which). CDR3 nucleotide sequence: TGCGCCAGCAGCCAAGTGGGGGGGGGTAGCACAGATACGCAGTATTTT. Amino acid sequence: CASSQVGGGSTDTQYF.